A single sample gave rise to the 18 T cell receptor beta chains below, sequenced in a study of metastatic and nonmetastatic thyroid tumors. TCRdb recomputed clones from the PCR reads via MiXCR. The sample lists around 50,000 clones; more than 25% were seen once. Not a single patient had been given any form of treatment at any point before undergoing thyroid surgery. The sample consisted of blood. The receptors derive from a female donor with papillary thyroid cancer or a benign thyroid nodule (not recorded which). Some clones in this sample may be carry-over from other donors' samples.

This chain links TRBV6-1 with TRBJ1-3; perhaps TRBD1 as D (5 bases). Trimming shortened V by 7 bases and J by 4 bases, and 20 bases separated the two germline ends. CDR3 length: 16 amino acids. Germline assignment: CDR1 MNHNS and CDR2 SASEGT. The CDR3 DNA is TGTGCCAGCATAAAGAATACGGGGCAGGGCGGAAACACCATATATTTT. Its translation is CASIKNTGQGGNTIYF.

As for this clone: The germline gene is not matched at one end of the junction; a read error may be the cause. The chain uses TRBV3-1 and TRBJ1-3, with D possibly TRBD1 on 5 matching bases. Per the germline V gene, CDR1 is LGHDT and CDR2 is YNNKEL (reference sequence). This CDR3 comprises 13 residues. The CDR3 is CASIQEGGNTIYF. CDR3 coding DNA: TGTGCCAGCATCCAAGAGGGGGGAAACACCATATATTTT.

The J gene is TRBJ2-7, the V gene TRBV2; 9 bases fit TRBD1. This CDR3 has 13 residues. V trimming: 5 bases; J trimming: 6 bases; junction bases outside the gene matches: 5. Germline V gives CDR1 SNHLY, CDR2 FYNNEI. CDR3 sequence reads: CASSSQDRGEQYF. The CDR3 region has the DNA TGTGCCAGCAGTTCACAGGACAGGGGCGAGCAGTACTTC.

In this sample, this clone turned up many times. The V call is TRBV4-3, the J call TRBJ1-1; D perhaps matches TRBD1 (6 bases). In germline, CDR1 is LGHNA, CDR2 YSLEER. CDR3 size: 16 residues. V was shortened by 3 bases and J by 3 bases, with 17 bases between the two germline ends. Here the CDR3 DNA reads TGCGCCAGCAGCCAGATGACAACAGGGATGGACACTGAAGCTTTCTTT. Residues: CASSQMTTGMDTEAFF.

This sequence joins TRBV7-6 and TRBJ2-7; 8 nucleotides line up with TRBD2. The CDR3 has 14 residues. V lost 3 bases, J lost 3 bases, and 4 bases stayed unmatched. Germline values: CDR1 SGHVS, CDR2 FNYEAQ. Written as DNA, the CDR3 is TGTGCCAGCAGCTTTAGCGGGACACACTACGAGCAGTACTTC. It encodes CASSFSGTHYEQYF.

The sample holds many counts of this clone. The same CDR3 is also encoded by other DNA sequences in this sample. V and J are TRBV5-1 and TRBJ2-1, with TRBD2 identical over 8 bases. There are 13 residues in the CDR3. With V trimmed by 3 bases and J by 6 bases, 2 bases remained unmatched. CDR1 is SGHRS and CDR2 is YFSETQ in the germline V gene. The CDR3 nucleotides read TGCGCCAGCAGCTCCGGGACTAGCAATGAGCAGTTCTTC. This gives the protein CASSSGTSNEQFF.

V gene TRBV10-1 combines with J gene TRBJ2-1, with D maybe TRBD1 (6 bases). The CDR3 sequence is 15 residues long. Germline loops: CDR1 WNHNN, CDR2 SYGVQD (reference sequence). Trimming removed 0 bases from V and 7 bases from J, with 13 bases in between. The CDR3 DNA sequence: TGCGCCAGCAGTGAGTCCAGGGGAAACGCGAATGAGCAGTTCTTC. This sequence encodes CASSESRGNANEQFF.

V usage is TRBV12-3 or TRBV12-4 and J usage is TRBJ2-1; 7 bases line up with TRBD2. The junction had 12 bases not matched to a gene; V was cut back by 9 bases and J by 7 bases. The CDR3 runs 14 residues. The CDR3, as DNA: TGTGCCAGTGGGGAGGGCCTTCTAGGTAATGAGCAGTTCTTC. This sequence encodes CASGEGLLGNEQFF.

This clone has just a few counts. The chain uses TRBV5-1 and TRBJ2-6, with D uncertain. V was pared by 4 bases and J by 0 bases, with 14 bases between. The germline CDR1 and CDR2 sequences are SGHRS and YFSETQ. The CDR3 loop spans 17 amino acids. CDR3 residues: CASSDVSYLSGANVLTF. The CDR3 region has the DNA TGCGCCAGCAGCGACGTTTCTTACCTCTCTGGGGCCAACGTCCTGACTTTC.

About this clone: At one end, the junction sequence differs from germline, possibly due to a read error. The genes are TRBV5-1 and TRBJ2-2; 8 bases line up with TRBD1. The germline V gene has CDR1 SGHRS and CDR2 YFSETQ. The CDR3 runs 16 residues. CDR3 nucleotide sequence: TGCGCCAGCAGCTTGGGCCAGGGGGCAAGCACCGGGGAGTTGTTTTTT. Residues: CASSLGQGASTGELFF.

The CDR3 region has the DNA TGCGCCAGCAGCCAAGAGGACAGGGACAATCAGCCCCAGCATTTT. Encoded protein: CASSQEDRDNQPQHF. The chain has TRBV4-1 and TRBJ1-5, with 8 bases fitting TRBD1. Germline-derived CDR1 and CDR2 are MGHRA and YSYEKL. CDR3 length: 15 amino acids. The junction had 1 base not matched to a gene; V was cut back by 0 bases and J by 3 bases.

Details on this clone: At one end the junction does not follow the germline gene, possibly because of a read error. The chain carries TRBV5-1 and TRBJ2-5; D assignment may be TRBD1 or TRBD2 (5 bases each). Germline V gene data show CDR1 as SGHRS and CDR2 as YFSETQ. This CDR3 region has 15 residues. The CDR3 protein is CASIPGQRKQDTQYF. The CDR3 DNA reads TGCGCCAGCATCCCGGGGCAGCGGAAACAAGACACCCAGTACTTC.

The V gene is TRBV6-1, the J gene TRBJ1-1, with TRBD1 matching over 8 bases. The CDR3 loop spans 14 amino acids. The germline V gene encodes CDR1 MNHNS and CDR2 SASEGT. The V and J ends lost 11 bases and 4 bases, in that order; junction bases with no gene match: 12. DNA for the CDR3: TGTGCCGAAACAGGGGGGTTAGACGGCACTGAAGCTTTCTTT. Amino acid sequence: CAETGGLDGTEAFF.

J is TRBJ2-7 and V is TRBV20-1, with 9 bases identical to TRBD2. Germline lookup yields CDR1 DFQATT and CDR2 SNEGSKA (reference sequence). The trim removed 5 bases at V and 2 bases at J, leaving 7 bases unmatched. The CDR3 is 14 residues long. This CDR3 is CSARVGGRAYEQYF. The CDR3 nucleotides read TGCAGTGCTCGAGTGGGCGGGAGGGCCTACGAGCAGTACTTC.

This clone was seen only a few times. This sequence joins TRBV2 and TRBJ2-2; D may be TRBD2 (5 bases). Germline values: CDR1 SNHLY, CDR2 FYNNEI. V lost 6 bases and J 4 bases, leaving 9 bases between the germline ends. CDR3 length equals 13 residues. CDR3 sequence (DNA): TGTGCCAGCAGGCCTACTAGCACCGGGGAGCTGTTTTTT. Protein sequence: CASRPTSTGELFF.

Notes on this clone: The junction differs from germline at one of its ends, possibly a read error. CDR3 sequence (DNA): TGTGCCAGCAGCACCGGCAGAGTTAACTATGTCTACACCTTC. Translation gives CASSTGRVNYVYTF. V is TRBV6-2 or TRBV6-3 and J is TRBJ1-2, with unresolved D. The germline V gene encodes CDR1 MNHEY and CDR2 SVGEGT. The CDR3 consists of 14 residues.

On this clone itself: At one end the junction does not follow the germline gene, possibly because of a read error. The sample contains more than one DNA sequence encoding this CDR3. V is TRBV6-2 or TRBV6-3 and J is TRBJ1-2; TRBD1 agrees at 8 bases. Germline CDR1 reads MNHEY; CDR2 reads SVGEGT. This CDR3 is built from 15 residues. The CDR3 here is CASSYGGQGIYGYTF. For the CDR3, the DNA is TGCGCCAGCAGTTACGGCGGACAGGGAATCTATGGCTACACCTTC.

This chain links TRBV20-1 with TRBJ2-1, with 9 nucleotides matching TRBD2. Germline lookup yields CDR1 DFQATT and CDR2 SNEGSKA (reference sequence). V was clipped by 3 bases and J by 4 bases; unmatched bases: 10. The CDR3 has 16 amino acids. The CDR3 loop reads CSARRGGAGGYNEQFF. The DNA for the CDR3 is TGCAGTGCTAGGAGGGGTGGAGCGGGGGGTTACAATGAGCAGTTCTTC.